This passage covers 19 T cell receptor beta chains from one sample sequenced in a study of T cells in Graves' hyperthyroidism and ophthalmopathy. Amplified TCR beta CDR3 regions derived from RNA transcripts. Researchers ran a first-round RT-PCR on the TCR CDR3 using the HTBI primer set. TCRdb used MiXCR to reprocess the multiplex PCR reads, holding one entry per CDR3 protein. The sample holds around 340,000 distinct CDR3 sequences, roughly 21% seen once. Material: blood. The receptors here all came from a woman aged 45-65 years with Graves' hyperthyroidism.

This clonotype has only a few counts. V gene TRBV3-1 combines with J gene TRBJ1-4; D is unresolved. Germline values: CDR1 LGHDT, CDR2 YNNKEL (reference sequence). There are 16 residues in the CDR3. The V gene lost 8 bases and the J gene lost 1 base, with 17 bases spanning the gap. The CDR3 DNA follows: TGTGCCAGCGGAAGGAGTAGTTTCGGAACTAATGAAAAACTGTTTTTT. Translated, it gives CASGRSSFGTNEKLFF.

This chain connects TRBV4-1 to TRBJ1-6; D is ambiguous. The germline V gene has CDR1 MGHRA and CDR2 YSYEKL. This CDR3 is built from 16 residues. V lost 1 base and J 9 bases, leaving 16 bases between the germline ends. The CDR3 spells CASSQVSGGSGSPLHF. CDR3 nucleotides: TGCGCCAGCAGCCAAGTTTCAGGCGGGTCTGGTTCACCCCTCCACTTT.

The chain joins TRBV5-1 to TRBJ1-2, with a possible D match to TRBD1 (5 bases). CDR3 length: 14 amino acids. CDR1 and CDR2 (germline): SGHRS, YFSETQ. Deletions cut 2 bases from V and 1 base from J, with 9 bases between. The CDR3 sequence is CASSLGDINYGYTF. In DNA, the CDR3 is TGCGCCAGCAGCTTAGGGGATATTAACTATGGCTACACCTTC. Filled out from reference TRBV5-1 and TRBJ1-2, the complete variable domain reads KAGVTQTPRYLIKTRGQQVTLSCSPISGHRSVSWYQQTPGQGLQFLFEYFSETQRNKGNFPGRFSGRQFSNSRSEMNVSTLELGDSALYLCASSLGDINYGYTFGSGTRLTVV.

This chain connects TRBV13 to TRBJ1-3; D perhaps matches TRBD1 (6 bases). V was clipped by 3 bases and J by 0 bases, with 15 bases between them. The germline V gene has CDR1 PRHDT and CDR2 FYEKMQ (reference sequence). This CDR3 is 17 amino acids long. In DNA form, the CDR3 reads TGTGCCAGCAGCTTGGGACGCGTCAGGGGCTCTGGAAACACCATATATTTT. Translation: CASSLGRVRGSGNTIYF. The whole variable domain, filled in from reference TRBV13 and TRBJ1-3, reads AAGVIQSPRHLIKEKRETATLKCYPIPRHDTVYWYQQGPGQDPQFLISFYEKMQSDKGSIPDRFSAQQFSDYHSELNMSSLELGDSALYFCASSLGRVRGSGNTIYFGEGSWLTVV.

In its sample, this clonotype was seen many times. The chain's CDR3 is CASSLDRNRGQFF. The CDR3 bases are TGTGCCAGCAGCTTAGATAGGAACAGGGGACAGTTCTTC. The V call is TRBV11-3, the J call TRBJ2-1, with 7 positions matching TRBD1. The CDR3 spans 13 residues. The trim removed 0 bases at V and 13 bases at J, leaving 6 bases unmatched. Per germline, CDR1 SGHNT and CDR2 YENEEA.

The sample holds a few counts of this clonotype. The V and J genes are TRBV27 and TRBJ2-1; 9 bases line up with TRBD2. The V gene end was trimmed by 5 bases and the J gene end by 3 bases; junction bases not matched to a gene: 11. Germline CDR1 and CDR2: MNHEY and SMNVEV (reference sequence). The CDR3 consists of 17 residues. CDR3 sequence reads: CASSPEIAGDDYNEQFF. The CDR3 DNA reads as TGTGCCAGCAGTCCCGAAATAGCGGGGGACGACTACAATGAGCAGTTCTTC.

This clonotype has at least ten counts. The CDR3 spells CATSRQTSSETQYF. CDR3 bases: TGTGCCACCAGCAGACAGACTAGCTCGGAGACCCAGTACTTC. The chain recombines TRBV15 with TRBJ2-5, with TRBD2 matching over 7 bases. The trim removed 2 bases at V and 5 bases at J, leaving 5 bases unmatched. Germline CDR1 is LNHNV and CDR2 is YYDKDF (reference sequence). The CDR3 loop spans 14 amino acids.

The sample holds many counts of this clonotype. V gene TRBV9 combines with J gene TRBJ2-3; D might be TRBD1 or TRBD2, each matching 6 bases. V lost 0 bases, J lost 1 base, and 9 bases lay in between. This CDR3 region has 15 residues. Germline V lookup: CDR1 SGDLS, CDR2 YYNGEE. CDR3 loop: CASSVGGARTDTQYF. The CDR3 nucleotides read TGTGCCAGCAGCGTAGGGGGGGCCCGCACAGATACGCAGTATTTT.

A few counts support this clonotype. This chain joins TRBV2 and TRBJ2-7; D may be TRBD2 (6 bases). From germline, CDR1 is SNHLY and CDR2 FYNNEI. V lost 8 bases and J 5 bases, leaving 19 bases between the germline ends. The CDR3 extends over 14 amino acids. CDR3 in amino acids: CASGTGTSPNEQYF. The DNA for the CDR3 is TGTGCCAGCGGCACCGGGACTTCCCCTAACGAGCAGTACTTC.

This clonotype was counted ten times or more. V is TRBV28 and J is TRBJ2-7; D not resolved. The CDR3 is 12 amino acids. Germline CDR1 is MDHEN and CDR2 is SYDVKM. Deletions cut 5 bases from V and 6 bases from J, with 11 bases between. The CDR3 DNA is TGTGCCAGCAGTCAGCCCTTGGTCGAGCAGTACTTC. Translated: CASSQPLVEQYF.

This chain connects TRBV2 to TRBJ2-4; D unresolved. V was cut by 2 bases and J by 1 base, with 9 bases left in between. The germline gives CDR1 SNHLY, CDR2 FYNNEI. The CDR3 extends over 15 amino acids. CDR3 DNA: TGTGCCAGCAGTGAACCATTTGTGGCCAAAAACATTCAGTACTTC. Translated: CASSEPFVAKNIQYF.

This clonotype was observed a few times. The chain couples TRBV14 to TRBJ2-7; D is undetermined. The CDR3 runs 16 residues. V was pared by 0 bases and J by 5 bases, with 17 bases between. Germline V gene sequence: CDR1 SGHDN, CDR2 FVKESK. The CDR3 DNA reads TGTGCCAGCAGCCAAGATCCGAGCTCATTCTTCGACGAGCAGTACTTC. Translating gives CASSQDPSSFFDEQYF.

In its sample, this clonotype was seen many times. The CDR3 coding sequence is TGTGCCAGCAGTTCCGACGGAGCGGGAGAGGTCGAGCAGTACTTC. Amino acid sequence: CASSSDGAGEVEQYF. The chain employs TRBV6-1 and TRBJ2-7; 8 nucleotides line up with TRBD2. Germline CDR1 and CDR2: MNHNS and SASEGT. CDR3 length: 15 amino acids. J was trimmed by 6 bases and V by 5 bases; bases with no gene match: 12.

This clonotype was found many times. This chain uses TRBV10-3 with TRBJ1-2, with D unclear. Trimming shortened V by 2 bases and J by 1 base, and 5 bases separated the two germline ends. Germline V gene data show CDR1 as ENHRY and CDR2 as SYGVKD. The CDR3 contains 13 residues. The CDR3 reads CAISEEDNYGYTF. For the CDR3, the DNA is TGTGCCATCAGTGAGGAGGATAACTATGGCTACACCTTC.

This clonotype was counted only a few times. Being one base from a much bigger clone, this may be a read error. This chain links TRBV10-3 with TRBJ2-2; no reliable D call. Trimming left V 2 bases short and J 4 bases short, with 5 bases between. CDR1 and CDR2 (germline): ENHRY, SYGVKD. The CDR3 is 13 residues long. Written as DNA, the CDR3 is TGTGCCATCAGTGAGACAGCCACCGGGGAGCTGTTTTTT. Translation: CAISETATGELFF.

There are a few counts of this clonotype. The V and J genes are TRBV7-2 and TRBJ1-4; perhaps TRBD1 as D (6 bases). V gave up 5 bases and J gave up 5 bases, with 12 bases separating them. Germline CDR1 and CDR2: SGHTA and FQGNSA. This CDR3 has 14 residues. The CDR3 DNA sequence: TGTGCCAGCAGCCCCGACAGGAGGAATGAAAAACTGTTTTTT. Protein product: CASSPDRRNEKLFF.

The chain combines TRBV3-1 with TRBJ1-5; no definite D call. V dropped 6 bases and J dropped 7 bases, with 13 bases sitting between them. The V gene's germline CDR1 is LGHDT and CDR2 YNNKEL (reference sequence). The CDR3 totals 13 residues. The CDR3 loop reads CASSLYPEQPQHF. DNA of the CDR3: TGTGCCAGCAGTTTGTACCCAGAACAGCCCCAGCATTTT.

This clonotype was observed a handful of times. The chain is built from TRBV28 and TRBJ1-3, with D tentatively TRBD1 (6 bases). Germline CDR1 is MDHEN and CDR2 is SYDVKM. The CDR3 runs to 16 residues. V was cut by 2 bases and J by 4 bases, with 15 bases left in between. This CDR3 is CASSLPTGSFGNTIYF. In DNA form, the CDR3 reads TGTGCCAGCAGTTTACCCACAGGGAGCTTCGGAAACACCATATATTTT.

This clonotype was counted many times. The chain is built from TRBV7-6 and TRBJ2-1; TRBD1 might be the D (5 bases). CDR1 is SGHVS and CDR2 is FNYEAQ in the germline V gene. V lost 1 base to trimming and J lost 2 bases, with 9 bases between them. The CDR3 runs 15 residues. For the CDR3, the DNA is TGTGCCAGCAGCTTAGGACAGCCTCCCTACAATGAGCAGTTCTTC. This encodes CASSLGQPPYNEQFF.